These T cell receptor beta chains were read from a single sample in a study of vaccination and CD4 T cells after COVID-19. Using its own MiXCR run on the PCR reads, TCRdb lists one record per CDR3 protein. Of more than 4,500 distinct CDR3 sequences detected, 40% to 55% appear once; the ten largest clones hold around 58%. These receptors have no known antigen. The sample consisted of CD4+ T cells from blood, cultured in vitro. Receptors were obtained from a human donor who had recovered from COVID-19. Each CDR3 is given without its conserved first and last residue. The size entry is marked missing in some rows and otherwise reads once, few, many or a size class.

clone size: -
J gene: TRBJ2-3
V gene: TRBV4-1
CDR3 protein: ASSQTGIDTQY

clone size: -
J gene: TRBJ1-1
V gene: TRBV5-4
CDR3 protein: ASSAGGGRSYMNTEAF

clone size: few
J gene: TRBJ1-1
V gene: TRBV2
CDR3 protein: LQGPPRVTEAF

clone size: -
J gene: TRBJ2-7
V gene: TRBV11-3
CDR3 protein: ASSLEEPYEQY

clone size: -
J gene: TRBJ1-2
V gene: TRBV2
CDR3 protein: ASSEAEGQFSPRYT

clone size: once
J gene: TRBJ2-7
V gene: TRBV6-1
CDR3 protein: ASSERDSYEQY

clone size: -
J gene: TRBJ1-1
V gene: TRBV9
CDR3 protein: ASSVGTVNTEAF

clone size: -
J gene: TRBJ1-1
V gene: TRBV7-8
CDR3 protein: ASSPGGNTEAF

clone size: -
J gene: TRBJ2-5
V gene: TRBV11-1
CDR3 protein: ASSLEGLRTQY

clone size: -
J gene: TRBJ1-1
V gene: TRBV11-2
CDR3 protein: ASSANRQGTEAF

clone size: -
J gene: TRBJ2-7
V gene: TRBV5-1
CDR3 protein: ASSSQGSSYEQY

clone size: few
J gene: TRBJ2-2
V gene: TRBV4-1
CDR3 protein: ASSQNQGRDAGELF

clone size: -
J gene: TRBJ1-3
V gene: TRBV20-1
CDR3 protein: SAQREFPRNTIY

clone size: -
J gene: TRBJ1-1
V gene: TRBV7-8
CDR3 protein: ASSLRGVPEAF

clone size: few
J gene: TRBJ1-1
V gene: TRBV27
CDR3 protein: ASSLIRLLGSGAANTEAF

clone size: -
J gene: TRBJ1-6
V gene: TRBV5-8
CDR3 protein: ASSLVPMSSYNSPLH

clone size: few
J gene: TRBJ1-1
V gene: TRBV6-1
CDR3 protein: ASLHRPLNTEAF

clone size: once
J gene: TRBJ1-5
V gene: TRBV5-1
CDR3 protein: ASSLSGADSNQPQH

clone size: -
J gene: TRBJ2-1
V gene: TRBV7-9
CDR3 protein: ASSWGTSGASVNEQF

clone size: -
J gene: TRBJ2-5
V gene: TRBV7-2
CDR3 protein: ASSLDGRQEETQY

clone size: few
J gene: TRBJ2-3
V gene: TRBV7-9
CDR3 protein: ASSLSGWLAGRGDTQY

clone size: -
J gene: TRBJ1-3
V gene: TRBV19
CDR3 protein: ASSSRQGSSGNTIY

clone size: few
J gene: TRBJ2-5
V gene: TRBV5-1
CDR3 protein: ASSGQETQY

clone size: -
J gene: TRBJ1-1
V gene: TRBV6-2/TRBV6-3
CDR3 protein: ASSYSMSRTEAF

clone size: -
J gene: TRBJ2-1
V gene: TRBV6-1
CDR3 protein: ATKTGLHEQF

clone size: -
J gene: TRBJ1-1
V gene: TRBV7-8
CDR3 protein: ASSLALYTEAF

clone size: -
J gene: TRBJ2-3
V gene: TRBV18
CDR3 protein: ASSPDEGTQY

clone size: -
J gene: TRBJ2-2
V gene: TRBV10-3
CDR3 protein: AIRPGQLMSGELF

clone size: -
J gene: TRBJ2-2
V gene: TRBV2
CDR3 protein: ASIRDRGTGELF